Listed below are T cell receptor beta chains from one sample, sequenced in a study of cytomegalovirus exposure and HLA in healthy donors. Assay: immunoSEQ multiplex PCR; the TCRdb copy retains only in-frame clones and omits some. The sample includes approximately 96,000 clones, approximately 79% of them seen just once. Sample: PBMCs. The receptors here all came from a male donor in good health and CMV-seronegative. Both conserved end residues are part of each CDR3. Each record gives: J gene, V gene, D gene, clone size, CDR3 DNA, CDR3 protein. The D gene is left open where the match is weak. Clone size is shown for a subset of rows, as once, few, many or a class of expanded clone.

TRBJ2-7,TRBV6-5,-,-,TGTGCCAGCAGTTACGGCTGGGAGGCTGGCGACGAGCAGTACTTC,CASSYGWEAGDEQYF
TRBJ2-2,TRBV9,TRBD2,few,TGTGCCAGCAGCGTAGGGGCTAGCGGGGCGAACACCGGGGAGCTGTTTTTT,CASSVGASGANTGELFF
TRBJ2-1,TRBV7-3,TRBD2,-,TGTGCCAGCAGCTCGGAGGGACTAGCCAACAATGAGCAGTTCTTC,CASSSEGLANNEQFF
TRBJ2-7,TRBV7-9,TRBD2,-,TGTGCCATCGTGGGGGGGGAGGGGCAGTACTTC,CAIVGGEGQYF
TRBJ1-1,TRBV4-2,-,few,TGTGCCAGCAGCCCGGGGGACGGAAGGAACACTGAAGCTTTCTTT,CASSPGDGRNTEAFF
TRBJ2-1,TRBV5-1,TRBD2,few,TGCGCCAGCAGCTTACCTAGCGGGAGTTTCTACAATGAGCAGTTCTTC,CASSLPSGSFYNEQFF
TRBJ2-1,TRBV4-3,TRBD2,-,TGCGCCAGCAGCCAAGATCTGAGGCGGGAGTTATACAATGAGCAGTTCTTC,CASSQDLRRELYNEQFF
TRBJ2-7,TRBV5-6,TRBD2,-,TGTGCCAGCAGCCCTGCATTACTAGCGGGAGGGTACGAGCAGTACTTC,CASSPALLAGGYEQYF
TRBJ2-2,TRBV28,-,few,TGTGCCAGCAGTCCACACTACCCTACAAAAACCGGGGAGCTGTTTTTT,CASSPHYPTKTGELFF
TRBJ1-1,TRBV29-1,-,-,TGCAGCGTTGACTTAGGGGGTGTGAACACTGAAGCTTTCTTT,CSVDLGGVNTEAFF
TRBJ2-1,TRBV28,-,-,TGTGCCAGCAGTTTGTGGCAGGGGTACTACAATGAGCAGTTCTTC,CASSLWQGYYNEQFF
TRBJ1-2,TRBV4-2,TRBD1,few,TGTGCCAGCAGCCAAGAGGGGACAGGGGGCAGCTATGGCTACACCTTC,CASSQEGTGGSYGYTF
TRBJ2-1,TRBV5-1,TRBD2,-,TGCGCCAGCAGCGAGAGGACTAGCGGGCGATACAATGAGCAGTTCTTC,CASSERTSGRYNEQFF
TRBJ2-7,TRBV2,-,-,TGTGCCAGCAAACTCTTAGCGAATCCCGACGAGCAGTACTTC,CASKLLANPDEQYF
TRBJ1-2,TRBV6-1,TRBD1,-,TGTGCCAGCAGTGAACGGGGGACAGGGGCCCTTTCTAACTATGGCTACACCTTC,CASSERGTGALSNYGYTF
TRBJ2-3,TRBV6-1,-,-,TGTGCCAGCAGTGAAGCGGGAGGTTCGGATACGCAGTATTTT,CASSEAGGSDTQYF
TRBJ1-5,TRBV28,-,-,TGTGCCAGCAGTCAGGGTTATCAGCCCCAGCATTTT,CASSQGYQPQHF
TRBJ2-2,TRBV7-9,-,-,TGTGCCAGCAGCTTAGAGGAAGCAGGGCGCACCGGGGAGCTGTTTTTT,CASSLEEAGRTGELFF
TRBJ2-1,TRBV28,TRBD2,-,TGTGCCAGCATCCTAGCGGGAGGGCTTAATGAGCAGTTCTTC,CASILAGGLNEQFF
TRBJ1-4,TRBV5-4,TRBD1,-,TGTGCCAGCAGCCCCGGACAGGATGAAAAACTGTTTTTT,CASSPGQDEKLFF
TRBJ2-7,TRBV23-1,-,-,TGCGCCAGCAGTCAATCAAGCGTTCCCTCCTACGAGCAGTACTTC,CASSQSSVPSYEQYF
TRBJ1-1,TRBV30,-,few,TGTGCCTGGATGAAGTTGGGCAGGGATACTGAAGCTTTCTTT,CAWMKLGRDTEAFF
TRBJ2-7,TRBV4-1,-,once,TGCGCCAGCAGCCAGGGGTTAGCGGTCCCCTCCTACGAGCAGTACTTC,CASSQGLAVPSYEQYF
TRBJ2-7,TRBV7-7,TRBD2,-,TGTGCTAGCAGCCCGGGACTAGCGGGGTACGAGCAGTACTTC,CASSPGLAGYEQYF
TRBJ2-7,TRBV27,-,-,TGTGCCAGCAGTGGCGGAGGCTACGAGCAGTACTTC,CASSGGGYEQYF
TRBJ2-1,TRBV5-6,-,-,TGTGCCAGCAGCCCCCCCCAATGGCGAGGTACCTACAATGAGCAGTTCTTC,CASSPPQWRGTYNEQFF
TRBJ2-7,TRBV5-4,TRBD2,once,TGTGCCAGCAGCTTGGGGCGACTAGCGGGAGTTAGTTCCTACGAGCAGTACTTC,CASSLGRLAGVSSYEQYF
TRBJ1-1,TRBV10-3,-,few,TGTGCCATCAGTGAGGCGTCCCGTCGGGACACTGAAGCTTTCTTT,CAISEASRRDTEAFF
TRBJ1-3,TRBV28,-,-,TGTGCCAGCAGTCCCCCTTTGGGGCTGGATGGAAACACCATATATTTT,CASSPPLGLDGNTIYF
TRBJ2-5,TRBV6-1,TRBD2,-,TGTGCCAGCTTTACTAGCGGGAGGGGAGAGACCCAGTACTTC,CASFTSGRGETQYF
TRBJ2-7,TRBV18,TRBD1,-,TGTGCCAGCTCACCATTACCAGGACAGGTTACCTACGAGCAGTACTTC,CASSPLPGQVTYEQYF
TRBJ1-2,TRBV2,-,-,TGTGCCAGCATCTCACTCCGGAGCCCTAACTATGGCTACACCTTC,CASISLRSPNYGYTF
TRBJ1-5,TRBV28,TRBD1,-,TGTGCCAGCAGCCAACAGACAGGGGCCGATCAGCCCCAGCATTTT,CASSQQTGADQPQHF
TRBJ2-7,TRBV4-1,TRBD1,few,TGCGCCAGCAGCCAAGATCGGCAGGGGGCCTACGAGCAGTACTTC,CASSQDRQGAYEQYF
TRBJ2-1,TRBV14,TRBD2,-,TGTGCCAGCAGAGCGGGGGGGGAGCAGTTCTTC,CASRAGGEQFF
TRBJ2-1,TRBV28,TRBD2,-,TGTGCCAGCAGTCCCCGAGCGGGAGGGCGCAATGAGCAGTTCTTC,CASSPRAGGRNEQFF
TRBJ2-7,TRBV7-9,TRBD1,once,TGTGCCAGCAGCTATCCGGGACAGGGGGCGGCGGAGCAGTACTTC,CASSYPGQGAAEQYF
TRBJ1-1,TRBV6-1,-,few,TGTGCCAGCAGTGAATTCGGGGAGCTCACTGAAGCTTTCTTT,CASSEFGELTEAFF
TRBJ2-7,TRBV9,-,-,TGTGCCAGCAGCGTAGCTCCAGAATTTCCCTACGAGCAGTACTTC,CASSVAPEFPYEQYF
TRBJ2-2,TRBV14,-,-,TGTGCCAGCAGCCATACCGGTCCGTTGTACGGGGAGCTGTTTTTT,CASSHTGPLYGELFF
TRBJ1-4,TRBV7-9,TRBD1,-,TGTGCCAGCAGCCTACCGACAGGGGAAAATGAAAAACTGTTTTTT,CASSLPTGENEKLFF
TRBJ2-1,TRBV5-1,TRBD1,-,TGCGCCAGCAGCTTTTTGGACAGGCACAATGAGCAGTTCTTC,CASSFLDRHNEQFF
TRBJ1-1,TRBV11-2,TRBD1,once,TGTGCCAGCACCTATGGACAGGGCAAAGCTTTCTTT,CASTYGQGKAFF
TRBJ2-7,TRBV7-2,-,-,TGTGCCAGCACGTTGGGGGGATGGGGCGAGAGGGGGGGCGAGCAGTACTTC,CASTLGGWGERGGEQYF
TRBJ2-1,TRBV27,-,-,TGTGCCAGCAGTCTAGGTAAACCAGTGTCCCGTATGAATGAGCAGTTCTTC,CASSLGKPVSRMNEQFF
TRBJ2-2,TRBV5-8,TRBD1,-,TGTGCCAGCAGCGGTGGACAGGGGCGGATCACCGGGGAGCTGTTTTTT,CASSGGQGRITGELFF
TRBJ2-7,TRBV5-6,TRBD2,few,TGTGCCAGCAGCAGGGGGACTAGCGGGAGGTTCTTTTACTTC,CASSRGTSGRFFYF
TRBJ2-1,TRBV4-2,TRBD2,-,TGTGCCAGCAGACTAACTGGGACTAGCGGGAGTCGAGAGCAGTTCTTC,CASRLTGTSGSREQFF
TRBJ2-1,TRBV28,TRBD2,-,TGTGCCAGCAGTTCCGGGACTAGCGGGTACTATGAGCAGTTCTTC,CASSSGTSGYYEQFF
TRBJ2-7,TRBV2,TRBD2,-,TGTGCCAGCAGTGGACTAGCGGGAGTCTACGAGCAGTACTTC,CASSGLAGVYEQYF
TRBJ2-1,TRBV5-4,TRBD2,-,TGTGCCAGCAGCGGACTAGCGGGACTAGCCAACAATGAGCAGTTCTTC,CASSGLAGLANNEQFF
TRBJ2-7,TRBV5-1,-,few,TGCGCCAGCAGCTTGGCTCCCGGGGTATCCTACGAGCAGTACTTC,CASSLAPGVSYEQYF
TRBJ2-3,TRBV7-3,-,-,TGTGCCAGCAGCCAAACACGAACAGGGTGGGCAGATACGCAGTATTTT,CASSQTRTGWADTQYF